This T cell receptor beta chain originates from a study of identical twins. Trimming pared 0 bases from V and 7 bases from J, leaving 10 bases between. The CDR3 has 13 residues. The germline V gene has CDR1 SGHNT and CDR2 YYREEE (reference sequence). This clonotype was found a few times. The antigen remains unidentified. TCRdb re-called the 5' RACE reads with MiXCR, one entry per CDR3 protein. The sample carries 1.5 million to 2 million distinct CDR3 sequences, about 31% recorded once. Study-level results: Zero-insertion findings could be partly confounded by invariant cells (MAIT and iNKT cells). Twin-shared out-of-frame alpha sequences showed excess low generation probability. Not following the same donors, the study drew its conclusions from cross-sectional statistical analysis. Insertions ran lower in abundant cord blood beta clonotypes, though not in memory repertoires.

The rearrangement joins TRBV5-4 to TRBJ1-2, with D unclear. This TCR was sampled from a newborn girl in good health. Sequencing was done on a sample of cord blood. This CDR3 reads CASSLGMPPGYTF. CDR3 DNA sequence: TGTGCCAGCAGCTTGGGAATGCCTCCTGGCTACACCTTC.